The present entry profiles one T cell receptor beta chain with its context. The antigen is unknown. Germline V gene sequence: CDR1 LNHNV, CDR2 YYDKDF (reference sequence). The CDR3 sequence is 14 residues long. Trimming took 10 bases from V and 4 from J, leaving 19 bases between them. Axillary draining lymph nodes of breast cancer patients supplied the node samples. A single record per CDR3 protein comes from TCRdb applying MiXCR to the multiplex PCR reads. The sample holds about 180,000 distinct CDR3 sequences, roughly 30% seen once. The sample comes from a study of breast tumors, draining lymph nodes, adjacent tissues. Findings and caveats of the study: Tumor TCR diversity was below lymph nodes but above nontumor tissue. Tumor T cell lymph node origin was a supported hypothesis, not proven. Luminal-like breast cancer showed significantly greater tumor-nontumor repertoire similarity than basal-like breast cancer did.

This receptor was identified in a female donor with breast cancer. Some clones in this sample may be carry-over from other donors' samples. This chain links TRBV15 with TRBJ1-1, with D perhaps TRBD1 (6 bases). The material sequenced was axillary lymph node tissue. The CDR3 DNA sequence: TGTGCCAAAGTGGGGGGCGGTTATGGCACTGAAGCTTTCTTT. Its translation is CAKVGGGYGTEAFF. Combining the CDR3 with reference TRBV15 and TRBJ1-1 gives the whole variable domain DAMVIQNPRYQVTQFGKPVTLSCSQTLNHNVMYWYQQKSSQAPKLLFHYYDKDFNNEADTPDNFQSRRPNTSFCFLDIRSPGLGDTAMYLCAKVGGGYGTEAFFGQGTRLTVV.